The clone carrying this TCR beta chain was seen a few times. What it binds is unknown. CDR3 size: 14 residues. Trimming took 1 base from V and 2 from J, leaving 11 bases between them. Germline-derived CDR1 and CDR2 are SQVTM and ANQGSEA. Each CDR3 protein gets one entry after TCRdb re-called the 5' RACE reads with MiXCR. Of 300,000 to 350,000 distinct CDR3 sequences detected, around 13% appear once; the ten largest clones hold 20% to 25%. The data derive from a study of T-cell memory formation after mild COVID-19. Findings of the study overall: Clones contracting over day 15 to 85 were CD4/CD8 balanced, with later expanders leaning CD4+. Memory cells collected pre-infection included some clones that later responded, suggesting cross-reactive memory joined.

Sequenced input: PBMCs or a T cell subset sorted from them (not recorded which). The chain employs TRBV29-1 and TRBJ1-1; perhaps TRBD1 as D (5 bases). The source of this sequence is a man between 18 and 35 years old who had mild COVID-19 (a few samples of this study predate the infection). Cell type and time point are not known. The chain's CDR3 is CSVEGPGDNTEAFF. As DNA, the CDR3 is TGCAGCGTTGAAGGGCCGGGGGATAACACTGAAGCTTTCTTT.